The 18 T cell receptor beta chains presented below share a single source sample, sequenced in a study of T-cell memory formation after mild COVID-19. In TCRdb, the 5' RACE reads were re-called with MiXCR into one record per CDR3 protein. The sample has 270,000 or so distinct CDR3 sequences; roughly 17% are singletons. The sample was PBMCs or a T cell subset sorted from them (not recorded which). All receptors come from a man aged 18 to 30 who had mild COVID-19 (a few samples of this study predate the infection). Cell type and time point are not known.

The CDR3 DNA follows: TGTGCCAGCAGCCGGCGGGACGGAACCTCGGGAGAGCAGTACTTC. This gives the protein CASSRRDGTSGEQYF. The chain is built from TRBV6-2 or TRBV6-3 and TRBJ2-7; weak D call: TRBD2 (6 bases). Trimming took off 6 bases at V and 7 bases at J, with 22 bases between the two ends. The length of the CDR3 is 15 residues. The germline V gene encodes CDR1 MNHEY and CDR2 SVGEGT.

The chain carries TRBV5-6 and TRBJ1-5, with D maybe TRBD1 (5 bases). Germline assignment: CDR1 SGHDT and CDR2 YYEEEE. The V end lost 3 bases, the J end lost 6 bases, and 16 bases lay between the germline ends. The CDR3 has 15 amino acids. The CDR3 protein is CASSSGLNGRQPQHF. The CDR3 DNA is TGTGCCAGCAGCTCGGGACTCAACGGCCGTCAGCCCCAGCATTTT. Variable domain in full (rest from reference TRBV5-6 and TRBJ1-5): DAGVTQSPTHLIKTRGQQVTLRCSPKSGHDTVSWYQQALGQGPQFIFQYYEEEERQRGNFPDRFSGHQFPNYSSELNVNALLLGDSALYLCASSSGLNGRQPQHFGDGTRLSIL.

The chain links TRBV3-1 to TRBJ2-7; D is perhaps TRBD1 or TRBD2 (5 bases each). Germline CDR1 and CDR2: LGHDT and YNNKEL (reference sequence). CDR3 length: 14 residues. The V end lost 3 bases, the J end lost 9 bases, and 18 bases lay between the germline ends. CDR3 nucleotides: TGTGCCAGCAGCCATCCGAGGGAGACAGACGGGCAGTACGTC. This codes for CASSHPRETDGQYV.

The V call is TRBV10-3, the J call TRBJ2-1; a possible D gene is TRBD2 (6 bases). This CDR3 is 13 amino acids long. Germline values: CDR1 ENHRY, CDR2 SYGVKD. V was clipped by 0 bases and J by 8 bases, with 8 bases between them. Here the CDR3 reads CAISESGGYEQFF. In DNA form, the CDR3 reads TGTGCCATCAGTGAGTCCGGGGGTTATGAGCAGTTCTTC.

The rearrangement uses TRBV18 and TRBJ2-1, with 10 positions matching TRBD2. After removal of 1 base from V and 6 bases from J, the junction contained 3 bases not matched to a gene. The CDR3 loop spans 15 amino acids. Germline V gives CDR1 KGHSH, CDR2 LQKENI. CDR3 in DNA: TGTGCCAGCTCACCACTAGCGGGGGGCGGCAATGAGCAGTTCTTC. Its translation is CASSPLAGGGNEQFF.

This clonotype was detected once. The V call is TRBV28, the J call TRBJ1-3, with D hard to call. Trimming took 3 bases from V and 4 from J, leaving 10 bases between them. This CDR3 is 14 amino acids long. Germline CDR1 MDHEN, CDR2 SYDVKM. CDR3 loop: CASSFSAEGNTIYF. CDR3 DNA sequence: TGTGCCAGCAGTTTCTCAGCGGAGGGAAACACCATATATTTT.

The gene calls are TRBV5-1 and TRBJ2-3; D call uncertain. Trimming took 2 bases from V and 6 from J, leaving 7 bases between them. CDR1 is SGHRS, CDR2 YFSETQ, per germline. The CDR3 is made up of 12 amino acids. The CDR3 bases are TGCGCCAGCAGCTTTGTGCCGGATACGCAGTATTTT. This codes for CASSFVPDTQYF.

This chain connects TRBV12-3 or TRBV12-4 to TRBJ1-1; 9 nucleotides match TRBD1. The CDR3 has 13 amino acids. The V segment lost 6 bases and the J segment 4 bases; nucleotides outside the gene matches: 3. The CDR3, as DNA: TGTGCCAGCAGGGGGACAGGGCGCACTGAAGCTTTCTTT. It encodes CASRGTGRTEAFF.

V usage is TRBV23-1 and J usage is TRBJ1-1, with 7 bases lining up with TRBD1. TRBV23-1 is given ORF status, its function remaining uncertain. The junction had 5 bases not matched to a gene; V was cut back by 4 bases and J by 3 bases. There are 14 residues in the CDR3. CDR3 loop: CASSRAGGHTEAFF. Written as DNA, the CDR3 is TGCGCCAGCAGTCGGGCAGGGGGGCACACTGAAGCTTTCTTT.

CDR3 sequence (DNA): TGTGCCAGCACCCAAGTTGTAGAGTATGGCTACACCTTC. It yields the protein CASTQVVEYGYTF. The V gene is TRBV12-3 or TRBV12-4, the J gene TRBJ1-2; no clear D gene. V was cut by 7 bases and J by 5 bases, with 14 bases left in between. The CDR3 loop spans 13 amino acids.

This chain's CDR3 is CASSATSGGAKTQYF. CDR3 coding DNA: TGCGCCAGCAGTGCGACTAGCGGGGGGGCCAAGACCCAGTACTTC. V usage is TRBV10-2 and J usage is TRBJ2-5; TRBD2 aligns across 14 bases. The CDR3 runs 15 residues. Germline assignment: CDR1 WSHSY and CDR2 SAAADI. Unmatched junction bases numbered 4, after V lost 4 bases and J lost 6 bases.

This clonotype was observed a handful of times. J is TRBJ2-7 and V is TRBV7-8, with a tentative D call TRBD1 (8 bases). The V end lost 1 base, the J end lost 6 bases, and 16 bases lay between the germline ends. Germline-derived CDR1 and CDR2 are SGHVS and FQNEAQ. This CDR3 region has 15 residues. The CDR3 DNA reads as TGTGCCAGCAGCTTAGGCAGGGGGCGCGGGAGCGAGCAGTACGTC. This encodes CASSLGRGRGSEQYV.

This clonotype has more than one count but fewer than ten. This chain joins TRBV27 and TRBJ2-1; TRBD2 agrees at 11 bases. The germline gives CDR1 MNHEY, CDR2 SMNVEV (reference sequence). The CDR3 contains 14 residues. V lost 6 bases, J lost 10 bases, and 8 bases stayed unmatched. CDR3 DNA: TGTGCCAGCAGATGGACTAGCGGGCCCCCAGAGCAGTTCTTC. This encodes CASRWTSGPPEQFF.

This clonotype has more than one count but fewer than ten. The chain's CDR3 is CSARDSRTTDTQYF. The CDR3, as DNA: TGCAGTGCTAGAGATTCCCGAACCACAGATACGCAGTATTTT. The rearrangement uses TRBV20-1 and TRBJ2-3; D ambiguous. The ends were cut back, 0 bases at V and 2 bases at J, with 9 bases in the middle. CDR3 length equals 14 residues. Germline CDR1 and CDR2: DFQATT and SNEGSKA (reference sequence).

In this sample, this clonotype turned up many times. The V gene is TRBV11-2, the J gene TRBJ2-3; D ambiguous. This CDR3 contains 12 residues. V shed 7 bases and J shed 6 bases, with 11 bases lying between them. In germline, CDR1 is SGHAT, CDR2 FQNNGV. This CDR3 is CASTWALDTQYF. Written as DNA, the CDR3 is TGTGCCAGCACATGGGCCTTGGATACGCAGTATTTT.

This clonotype has ten or more counts. The rearrangement links TRBV27 to TRBJ2-3; TRBD2 aligns across 9 bases. Germline trimming cut 6 bases from V and 2 bases from J; bases unmatched to any gene: 6. This CDR3 is built from 15 residues. Per germline, CDR1 MNHEY and CDR2 SMNVEV (reference sequence). The CDR3 DNA reads as TGTGCCAGCAGAAAGCGGGGGGATGACACAGATACGCAGTATTTT. This translates into CASRKRGDDTDTQYF.

This clonotype showed up just a few times. The gene calls are TRBV7-2 and TRBJ1-1; D is undetermined. Trimming cost V 0 bases and J 4 bases, with 15 bases left between them. The CDR3 totals 16 residues. The germline gives CDR1 SGHTA, CDR2 FQGNSA. The CDR3 bases are TGTGCCAGCAGCTTAGCCTTTGGGAGGATGGGCACTGAAGCTTTCTTT. Encoded protein: CASSLAFGRMGTEAFF.

In this sample, this clonotype turned up a few times. The V gene is TRBV4-1, the J gene TRBJ1-6, with D perhaps matching TRBD1 (5 bases). The CDR3 is made up of 13 amino acids. Trimming took off 8 bases at V and 5 bases at J, with 10 bases between the two ends. Germline values: CDR1 MGHRA, CDR2 YSYEKL. The CDR3 DNA is TGCGCCAGCTCCGGGACCGATAATTCACCCCTCCACTTT. Translating it yields CASSGTDNSPLHF.